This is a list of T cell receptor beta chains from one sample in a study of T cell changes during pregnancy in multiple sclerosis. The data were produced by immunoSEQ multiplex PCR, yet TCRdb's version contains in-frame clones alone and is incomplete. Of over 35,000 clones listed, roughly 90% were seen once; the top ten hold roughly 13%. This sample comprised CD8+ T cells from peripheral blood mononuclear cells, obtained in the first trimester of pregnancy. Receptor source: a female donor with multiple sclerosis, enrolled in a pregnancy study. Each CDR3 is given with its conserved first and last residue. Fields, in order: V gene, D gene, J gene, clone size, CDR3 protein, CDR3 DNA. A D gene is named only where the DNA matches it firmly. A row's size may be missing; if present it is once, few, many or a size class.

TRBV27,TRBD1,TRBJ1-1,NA,CASSPTGNPNTEAFF,TGTGCCAGCAGTCCGACAGGGAATCCAAACACTGAAGCTTTCTTT
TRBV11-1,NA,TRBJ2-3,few,CASSGDRLPTDTQYF,TGTGCCAGCAGCGGCGACAGGCTCCCCACAGATACGCAGTATTTT
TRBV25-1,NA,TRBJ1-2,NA,CASSEKSGLPGDYGYTF,TGTGCCAGCAGTGAAAAGTCAGGGCTTCCAGGGGACTATGGCTACACCTTC
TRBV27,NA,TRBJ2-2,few,CASSPLFGGTGELFF,TGTGCCAGCAGTCCCTTGTTCGGGGGAACCGGGGAGCTGTTTTTT
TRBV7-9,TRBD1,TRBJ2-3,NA,CASSSRGRGQGATDTQYF,TGTGCCAGCAGCTCACGGGGGCGGGGACAGGGGGCCACAGATACGCAGTATTTT
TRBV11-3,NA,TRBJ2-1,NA,CASSLAGGDGNEQFF,TGTGCCAGCAGCTTAGCGGGGGGCGACGGCAATGAGCAGTTCTTC
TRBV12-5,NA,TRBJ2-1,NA,CASGLVRASVCSYNEQFF,TGTGCTAGTGGTTTGGTTAGGGCTAGCGTCTGCTCCTACAATGAGCAGTTCTTC
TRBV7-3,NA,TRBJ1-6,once,CASGVGHGSPLHF,TGTGCCAGCGGAGTAGGACATGGTTCACCCCTCCACTTT
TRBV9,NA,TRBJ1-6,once,CASSEGAGGRSPLHF,TGTGCCAGCAGCGAAGGGGCTGGGGGCCGTTCACCCCTCCACTTT
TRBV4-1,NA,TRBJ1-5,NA,CASSPAFSQPQHF,TGCGCCAGCAGCCCGGCCTTTAGCCAGCCCCAGCATTTT
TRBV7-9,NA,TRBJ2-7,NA,CASSLNRRLDEQYF,TGTGCCAGCAGCTTAAATCGTCGACTAGACGAGCAGTACTTC
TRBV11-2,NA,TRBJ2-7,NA,CASSVTLSGYEQYF,TGTGCCAGCAGCGTCACTCTTTCGGGCTACGAGCAGTACTTC
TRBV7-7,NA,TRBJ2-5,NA,CASSSWDKGKETQYF,TGTGCTAGCAGCTCCTGGGACAAAGGGAAAGAGACCCAGTACTTC
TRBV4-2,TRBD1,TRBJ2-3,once,CASSPNAYTGVEDTQYF,TGTGCCAGCAGCCCGAATGCGTACACAGGGGTGGAGGATACGCAGTATTTT
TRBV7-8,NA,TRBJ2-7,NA,CASSSLNPGPNYEQYF,TGTGCCAGCAGCTCCTTGAACCCGGGTCCTAACTACGAGCAGTACTTC